Below are 27 T cell receptor beta chains sequenced from a single sample in a study of cytomegalovirus exposure and HLA in healthy donors. The assay was immunoSEQ multiplex PCR, and TCRdb's table has in-frame clones only and misses some. The data contain around 180,000 clones, roughly 84% of them singletons. The sequenced material came from PBMCs. All receptors come from a man aged 18-30 years in good health and CMV-seropositive.

The chain uses TRBV23-1 and TRBJ2-1; the match to TRBD2 covers 16 bases. TRBV23-1 is filed as an ORF, its function uncertain. The length of the CDR3 is 20 residues. V lost 2 bases to trimming and J lost 7 bases; unmatched junction nucleotides: 14. The CDR3 region is CASSQPGTSGRVHMENEQFF. CDR3 nucleotide sequence: TGCGCCAGCAGTCAACCCGGGACTAGCGGGAGGGTACATATGGAAAATGAGCAGTTCTTC.

This chain uses TRBV27 with TRBJ2-1, with 8 positions matching TRBD2. This CDR3 spans 14 amino acids. Trimming cost V 5 bases and J 3 bases; bases outside gene matches: 3. CDR1 and CDR2 (germline): MNHEY, SMNVEV (reference sequence). The CDR3 DNA sequence: TGTGCCAGCAGTCCAAGCGGGAGCTACAATGAGCAGTTCTTC. It codes for CASSPSGSYNEQFF.

The V call is TRBV5-1, the J call TRBJ1-1, with TRBD1 matching 8 bases. Germline CDR1 is SGHRS and CDR2 is YFSETQ. This CDR3 region has 15 residues. The V and J ends lost 1 base and 4 bases, in that order; junction bases with no gene match: 6. This CDR3 is CASSLPGGRSTEAFF. In DNA form, the CDR3 reads TGCGCCAGCAGCTTGCCAGGGGGCAGATCCACTGAAGCTTTCTTT.

This clone came up a few times. The chain links TRBV18 to TRBJ1-2; 11 positions agree with TRBD1. Germline V CDR1 and CDR2: KGHSH, LQKENI. V was pared by 6 bases and J by 5 bases, with 20 bases of the junction left unmatched. The CDR3 spans 19 residues. CDR3 in amino acids: CASSQDRGLSVTGEYGYTF. CDR3 nucleotide sequence: TGTGCCAGCTCCCAGGACAGGGGGCTTTCGGTTACAGGGGAATATGGCTACACCTTC.

The rearrangement links TRBV29-1 to TRBJ1-1, with D tentatively TRBD1 (6 bases). The germline V gene encodes CDR1 SQVTM and CDR2 ANQGSEA. Trimming cost V 4 bases and J 2 bases, with 11 bases left between them. CDR3 length equals 13 residues. CDR3 nucleotide sequence: TGCAGCGTTGCGGACAGCGACAACACTGAAGCTTTCTTT. Residues: CSVADSDNTEAFF.

This chain's CDR3 is CASSPSLGVGGELFF. The DNA for the CDR3 is TGTGCCAGCAGCCCGTCACTAGGCGTTGGCGGGGAGCTGTTTTTT. This sequence joins TRBV7-2 and TRBJ2-2; TRBD2 might be the D (5 bases). The germline V and J ends were trimmed by 5 bases and 7 bases, with 17 bases remaining between them. This CDR3 is 15 amino acids long. The V gene's germline CDR1 is SGHTA and CDR2 FQGNSA.

This clone has just a few counts. The chain links TRBV13 to TRBJ2-7; TRBD1 agrees at 12 bases. The germline V gene encodes CDR1 PRHDT and CDR2 FYEKMQ (reference sequence). J was trimmed by 5 bases and V by 7 bases; bases with no gene match: 12. The CDR3 is 16 amino acids. This chain's CDR3 is CASTHFSGTGGHEQYF. For the CDR3, the DNA is TGTGCCAGCACCCACTTTTCCGGGACAGGGGGCCACGAGCAGTACTTC.

The V and J genes are TRBV4-3 and TRBJ2-7, with TRBD1 as a possible D gene (5 bases). Germline V gene lookup returns CDR1 LGHNA and CDR2 YSLEER. The CDR3 is made up of 13 amino acids. Trimming removed 5 bases at V and 3 bases at J, with 11 bases between. In nucleotides, the CDR3 is TGCGCCAGCAGCAGGGGCCTAAACTACGAGCAGTACTTC. Protein product: CASSRGLNYEQYF.

The rearrangement joins TRBV2 to TRBJ2-6; D is uncertain. Per the germline V gene, CDR1 is SNHLY and CDR2 is FYNNEI. The V end lost 4 bases, the J end lost 0 bases, and 7 bases lay between the germline ends. The CDR3 spans 15 residues. In DNA form, the CDR3 reads TGTGCCAGCAGTGCTGGCAGCTCTGGGGCCAACGTCCTGACTTTC. Protein sequence: CASSAGSSGANVLTF.

This chain links TRBV10-3 with TRBJ1-4, with D unresolved. The CDR3 runs to 15 residues. V lost 2 bases and J 7 bases, leaving 14 bases between the germline ends. Germline CDR1 reads ENHRY; CDR2 reads SYGVKD. The CDR3 DNA is TGTGCCATCAGTGAGGGGGAGGGCTCTACTGAAAAACTGTTTTTT. This gives the protein CAISEGEGSTEKLFF.

The chain carries TRBV11-3 and TRBJ2-5; D perhaps matches TRBD1 (5 bases). Trimming shortened V by 5 bases and J by 1 base, and 14 bases separated the two germline ends. Germline V lookup: CDR1 SGHNT, CDR2 YENEEA. This CDR3 spans 15 amino acids. The CDR3 DNA reads TGTGCCAGCAGCCCTAATGGACAACGCCAAGAGACCCAGTACTTC. It yields the protein CASSPNGQRQETQYF. Looking up the rest from reference TRBV11-3 and TRBJ2-5 gives the full variable domain: EAGVVQSPRYKIIEKKQPVAFWCNPISGHNTLYWYLQNLGQGPELLIRYENEEAVDDSQLPKDRFSAERLKGVDSTLKIQPAELGDSAVYLCASSPNGQRQETQYFGPGTRLLVL.

The V call is TRBV5-1, the J call TRBJ2-5, with TRBD2 identical over 10 bases. V shed 4 bases and J 4 bases; nucleotides not matched to a gene: 10. The germline V gene has CDR1 SGHRS and CDR2 YFSETQ. CDR3 length: 16 amino acids. As DNA, the CDR3 is TGCGCCAGCAGCGCGGGCCTAGCGGGAGAGGTAGAGACCCAGTACTTC. Translation gives CASSAGLAGEVETQYF.

This chain links TRBV25-1 with TRBJ1-2; 7 positions match TRBD1. The CDR3 runs to 14 residues. Germline V lookup: CDR1 MGHDK, CDR2 SYGVNS. V gave up 3 bases and J gave up 4 bases; unmatched junction bases: 5. In DNA, the CDR3 is TGTGCCAGCAGTGATCTAGGACAGGTCTATGGCTACACCTTC. Translating it yields CASSDLGQVYGYTF.

V and J are TRBV29-1 and TRBJ2-5; D remains unclear. The CDR3 extends over 11 amino acids. Germline CDR1 and CDR2: SQVTM and ANQGSEA. The V and J ends lost 4 bases and 4 bases respectively, with 7 bases between them. This chain's CDR3 is CSVAEAETQYF. The CDR3 bases are TGCAGCGTTGCCGAAGCAGAGACCCAGTACTTC.

This clone showed up just once. The rearrangement uses TRBV2 and TRBJ2-7, with D maybe TRBD2 (7 bases). This CDR3 is built from 15 residues. The V and J ends lost 7 bases and 2 bases respectively, with 18 bases between them. CDR1 is SNHLY and CDR2 is FYNNEI in the germline V gene. The CDR3 DNA sequence: TGTGCCAGCACCCCTTATACCGGGGGGCCCTACGAGCAGTACTTC. Amino acid sequence: CASTPYTGGPYEQYF.

This chain uses TRBV9 with TRBJ2-3; tentatively, D is TRBD1 (5 bases). The CDR3 covers 15 residues. Trimming took 4 bases from V and 0 from J, leaving 12 bases between them. Germline CDR1 and CDR2: SGDLS and YYNGEE. CDR3 DNA: TGTGCCAGCAGCTTAGATGGGGCTAGCACAGATACGCAGTATTTT. Protein sequence: CASSLDGASTDTQYF.

This chain links TRBV7-9 with TRBJ1-1, with D possibly being TRBD1 (6 bases). The CDR3 runs to 14 residues. From germline, CDR1 is SEHNR and CDR2 FQNEAQ (reference sequence). V lost 5 bases, J lost 2 bases, and 12 bases lay in between. CDR3 residues: CASSRTGFNTEAFF. DNA of the CDR3: TGTGCCAGCAGCCGAACAGGGTTCAACACTGAAGCTTTCTTT.

The chain has TRBV19 and TRBJ1-2, with a possible D match to TRBD1 (5 bases). Trimming took 5 bases from V and 4 from J, leaving 20 bases between them. The V gene's germline CDR1 is LNHDA and CDR2 SQIVND (reference sequence). The CDR3 totals 16 residues. The CDR3 nucleotides read TGTGCCAGTAGTTCATCCTCAGGGAACCGGGCCTATGGCTACACCTTC. Translation: CASSSSSGNRAYGYTF. Combining the CDR3 with reference TRBV19 and TRBJ1-2 gives the whole variable domain DGGITQSPKYLFRKEGQNVTLSCEQNLNHDAMYWYRQDPGQGLRLIYYSQIVNDFQKGDIAEGYSVSREKKESFPLTVTSAQKNPTAFYLCASSSSSGNRAYGYTFGSGTRLTVV.

The V call is TRBV30, the J call TRBJ2-1; maybe TRBD2 (6 bases). CDR1 and CDR2 from the germline V gene are GTSNPN and SVGIG (reference sequence). This CDR3 is 11 amino acids long. Trimming took off 1 base at V and 10 bases at J, with 8 bases between the two ends. The chain's CDR3 is CAWSASGEQFF. Here the CDR3 DNA reads TGTGCCTGGAGTGCCAGCGGGGAGCAGTTCTTC.

This clone was found once. The chain uses TRBV27 and TRBJ2-5; TRBD1 matches 8 bases. The CDR3 is made up of 15 amino acids. Per germline, CDR1 MNHEY and CDR2 SMNVEV (reference sequence). With V trimmed by 5 bases and J by 7 bases, 12 bases remained unmatched. The CDR3 nucleotides are TGTGCCAGCAGTGGGGCCCCAGGGGGCGGTGGGACCCAGTACTTC. Translating it yields CASSGAPGGGGTQYF.

This chain joins TRBV5-1 and TRBJ1-3; 7 nucleotides line up with TRBD1. Germline CDR1 reads SGHRS; CDR2 reads YFSETQ. Germline trimming cut 1 base from V and 1 base from J; bases unmatched to any gene: 2. CDR3 length equals 15 residues. The CDR3 DNA sequence: TGCGCCAGCAGCTTGTCACAGGGGTCTGGAAACACCATATATTTT. Translated: CASSLSQGSGNTIYF.

J is TRBJ1-1 and V is TRBV29-1; D remains ambiguous. CDR3 length: 12 residues. Germline CDR1 SQVTM, CDR2 ANQGSEA. Trimming cost V 6 bases and J 3 bases, with 11 bases left between them. The CDR3: CSVVPADTEAFF. CDR3 nucleotides: TGCAGCGTCGTACCCGCGGACACTGAAGCTTTCTTT.

This rearrangement joins TRBV25-1 to TRBJ1-4; unclear D gene. Germline values: CDR1 MGHDK, CDR2 SYGVNS. CDR3 size: 16 residues. Trimming took off 1 base at V and 5 bases at J, with 14 bases between the two ends. The CDR3 reads CASSESPGLNNEKLFF. CDR3 sequence (DNA): TGTGCCAGCAGTGAATCCCCAGGCCTGAACAATGAAAAACTGTTTTTT.

The table lists this clone with a count of one. The chain recombines TRBV28 with TRBJ2-2, with 11 bases that match TRBD1. The CDR3 consists of 16 residues. The ends lost 4 bases at V and 4 bases at J; junction bases unmatched: 5. Germline CDR1 reads MDHEN; CDR2 reads SYDVKM. CDR3 DNA: TGTGCCAGCAGTTCTTGGACAGGGGGCGGCACCGGGGAGCTGTTTTTT. This gives the protein CASSSWTGGGTGELFF.

This clone was seen a single time. V and J are TRBV16 and TRBJ1-1; TRBD1 might be the D (5 bases). The CDR3 sequence is 13 residues long. CDR1 KGHSY and CDR2 FQNENV come from the germline V gene. Trimming took 4 bases from V and 8 from J, leaving 14 bases between them. In DNA form, the CDR3 reads TGTGCCAGCAGCCCCCTTCGGGGGGAAGAAGCTTTCTTT. Encoded protein: CASSPLRGEEAFF.

This clone was counted a single time. V is TRBV5-6 and J is TRBJ2-1, with D uncertain. Germline lookup yields CDR1 SGHDT and CDR2 YYEEEE. This CDR3 region has 12 residues. Trimming removed 4 bases from V and 6 bases from J, with 8 bases in between. In DNA, the CDR3 is TGTGCCAGCAGCCCCAGGCCCAATGAGCAGTTCTTC. Protein: CASSPRPNEQFF. The whole variable domain, remainder taken from reference TRBV5-6 and TRBJ2-1, is DAGVTQSPTHLIKTRGQQVTLRCSPKSGHDTVSWYQQALGQGPQFIFQYYEEEERQRGNFPDRFSGHQFPNYSSELNVNALLLGDSALYLCASSPRPNEQFFGPGTRLTVL.

The chain employs TRBV5-6 and TRBJ2-1; D may be TRBD2 (7 bases). Trimming removed 4 bases from V and 5 bases from J, with 19 bases in between. The CDR3 runs to 16 residues. Germline V lookup: CDR1 SGHDT, CDR2 YYEEEE. The chain's CDR3 is CASSGGGATLHNEQFF. The CDR3 bases are TGTGCCAGCAGCGGGGGGGGCGCTACACTACACAATGAGCAGTTCTTC.